This is a list of T cell receptor beta chains from one sample in a study of blood T cell repertoires in COVID-19. Repertoires were generated with immunoSEQ multiplex PCR, while TCRdb's copy carries only in-frame clones and drops some. The table has some 220,000 clones, 75% to 90% seen once; the top ten hold 3% to 3.5%. Sequenced input: PBMCs or T cells enriched from blood (not recorded which). All receptors come from a woman between 18 and 29 years old in a cohort exposed to, infected with or recovered from COVID-19 (not recorded which). The CDR3 runs from the conserved cysteine through the conserved F or W. The D gene is left open where the match is weak. Only some rows state a clone size, as once, few, many or a class for expanded clones.

D	V	size	J	CDR3	DNA
NA	TRBV11-3	NA	TRBJ2-1	CASSQGGPAYNEQFF	TGTGCCAGCAGCCAGGGGGGCCCAGCGTACAATGAGCAGTTCTTC
TRBD2	TRBV10-3	NA	TRBJ2-7	CASSGGLSYEQYF	TGTGCGTCCAGCGGGGGACTCTCCTACGAGCAGTACTTC
NA	TRBV5-5	NA	TRBJ2-2	CASSSQGNGELFF	TGTGCCAGCAGCTCTCAGGGGAACGGGGAGCTGTTTTTT
TRBD2	TRBV9	NA	TRBJ2-1	CASSASGGQYNEQFF	TGTGCCAGCAGTGCTAGCGGGGGCCAGTACAATGAGCAGTTCTTC
NA	TRBV6-5	few	TRBJ2-5	CASTLEASGETQYF	TGTGCCAGCACCTTAGAGGCTAGTGGGGAGACCCAGTACTTC
NA	TRBV6-1	NA	TRBJ2-1	CASSEAIQTNEQFF	TGTGCCAGCAGTGAAGCGATACAGACCAATGAGCAGTTCTTC
TRBD1	TRBV9	NA	TRBJ1-6	CASSVDGTVNNSPLHF	TGTGCCAGCAGCGTAGACGGGACAGTTAATAATTCACCCCTCCACTTT
TRBD2	TRBV27	NA	TRBJ2-7	CASSFLAGGSPYEQYF	TGTGCCAGCAGTTTCTTAGCGGGAGGGAGCCCCTACGAGCAGTACTTC
NA	TRBV5-1	NA	TRBJ1-1	CASSLSSGNTEAFF	TGCGCCAGCAGCTTGTCATCAGGGAACACTGAAGCTTTCTTT
TRBD1	TRBV18	NA	TRBJ1-2	CASSPEAGGIFGYTF	TGTGCCAGCTCACCAGAGGCAGGGGGCATCTTTGGCTACACCTTC
NA	TRBV3-1/TRBV3-2	NA	TRBJ1-6	CASSQDPGLDSPLHF	TGTGCCAGCAGCCAAGATCCAGGGTTGGATTCACCCCTCCACTTT
NA	TRBV7-9	NA	TRBJ1-5	CASSIGTNSNQPQHF	TGTGCCAGCAGCATCGGGACAAATAGCAATCAGCCCCAGCATTTT
NA	TRBV24-1	once	TRBJ2-7	CATSDAGRAEQYF	TGTGCCACCAGTGATGCGGGACGTGCAGAGCAGTACTTC
NA	TRBV11-2	NA	TRBJ2-1	CASSPSNEPYNEQFF	TGTGCCAGCAGTCCTAGTAACGAACCCTACAATGAGCAGTTCTTC
NA	TRBV11-3	NA	TRBJ2-1	CASRRGGLEGSYNEQFF	TGTGCCAGCAGGAGAGGGGGTCTCGAGGGATCCTACAATGAGCAGTTCTTC
TRBD1	TRBV25-1	NA	TRBJ1-1	CASRYTGASNMNTEAFF	TGTGCCAGCAGATATACAGGGGCCTCAAACATGAACACTGAAGCTTTCTTT
NA	TRBV28	few	TRBJ1-1	CASSLWSSGTPTRTNTEAFF	TGTGCCAGCAGTTTATGGTCTTCGGGGACACCGACAAGAACGAACACTGAAGCTTTCTTT
NA	TRBV4-2	once	TRBJ1-1	CASSLDRAAEAFF	TGTGCCAGCAGCCTGGACAGAGCAGCTGAAGCTTTCTTT
TRBD1	TRBV19	NA	TRBJ1-5	CASSTGTGWGNQPQHF	TGTGCCAGTAGTACCGGGACAGGGTGGGGTAATCAGCCCCAGCATTTT
TRBD2	TRBV6-5	NA	TRBJ2-5	CASSPLAGKETQYF	TGTGCCAGCAGTCCTCTAGCGGGGAAAGAGACCCAGTACTTC
NA	TRBV7-9	NA	TRBJ2-1	CAIPAANSYNEQFF	TGTGCCATACCAGCGGCAAACTCTTACAATGAGCAGTTCTTC
NA	TRBV6-5	NA	TRBJ1-4	CASSYGPENEKLFF	TGTGCCAGCAGTTACGGCCCAGAAAATGAAAAACTGTTTTTT
NA	TRBV4-2	NA	TRBJ2-7	CASSQDATASYEQYF	TGTGCCAGCAGCCAAGATGCGACAGCCTCCTACGAGCAGTACTTC
NA	TRBV12-3/TRBV12-4	NA	TRBJ1-1	CASSPGTEAFF	TGTGCCAGCAGTCCCGGGACTGAAGCTTTCTTT
NA	TRBV7-9	NA	TRBJ1-1	CASSLEGGLLAGDTEAFF	TGTGCCAGCAGCTTAGAAGGCGGGCTATTGGCAGGGGACACTGAAGCTTTCTTT
TRBD1	TRBV18	once	TRBJ1-4	CASRQGSNEKLFF	TGTGCCAGCCGACAGGGGTCTAATGAAAAACTGTTTTTT
NA	TRBV14	NA	TRBJ2-3	CASSQESGTRTRTDTQYF	TGTGCCAGCAGCCAAGAATCAGGGACTCGCACCCGCACAGATACGCAGTATTTT
NA	TRBV21-1	NA	TRBJ2-7	CASREGGPYEQYF	TGTGCCAGCAGAGAAGGGGGCCCCTACGAGCAGTACTTC
TRBD1	TRBV19	NA	TRBJ1-1	CASSRTGFLEAFF	TGTGCCAGTAGTCGGACAGGGTTTCTTGAAGCTTTCTTT
NA	TRBV5-4	NA	TRBJ1-3	CASSLEGVGNTIYF	TGTGCCAGCAGCTTGGAGGGGGTGGGAAACACCATATATTTT
NA	TRBV6-5	once	TRBJ2-7	CASSSGDFASEQYF	TGTGCCAGCAGTTCCGGGGACTTTGCCAGCGAGCAGTACTTC
NA	TRBV6-2/TRBV6-3	NA	TRBJ2-1	CASSWEAVYNEQFF	TGTGCCAGCAGTTGGGAAGCGGTCTACAATGAGCAGTTCTTC
TRBD1	TRBV3-1/TRBV3-2	NA	TRBJ1-1	CASSQTAGTDQAFF	TGTGCCAGCAGCCAAACCGCCGGGACAGACCAAGCTTTCTTT
NA	TRBV18	few	TRBJ1-5	CASSLGLSSNQPQHF	TGTGCCAGCTCACTTGGACTGAGTAGCAATCAGCCCCAGCATTTT
NA	TRBV19	NA	TRBJ1-4	CASSDPGNNEKLFF	TGTGCCAGTAGTGATCCAGGGAATAATGAAAAACTGTTTTTT
NA	TRBV18	NA	TRBJ1-1	CASSPREGEAFF	TGTGCCAGCTCTCCTCGGGAGGGAGAAGCTTTCTTT
TRBD1	TRBV7-9	once	TRBJ2-7	CASSLRGGQGSYEQYF	TGTGCCAGCAGCTTAAGGGGGGGACAGGGTTCCTACGAGCAGTACTTC
NA	TRBV24-1	NA	TRBJ2-1	CATSDGHSNEQFF	TGTGCCACCAGTGACGGACACTCCAATGAGCAGTTCTTC
TRBD2	TRBV19	NA	TRBJ2-5	CASSPGLAGQETQYF	TGTGCCAGTAGCCCCGGACTAGCGGGGCAAGAGACCCAGTACTTC
TRBD1	TRBV24-1	NA	TRBJ2-1	CATSLGTGTYNEQFF	TGTGCCACCAGCCTAGGGACAGGGACCTACAATGAGCAGTTCTTC
TRBD1	TRBV5-6	NA	TRBJ1-2	CASRLDRGVYGYTF	TGTGCCAGCAGACTAGACAGGGGGGTCTATGGCTACACCTTC
NA	TRBV2	NA	TRBJ1-1	CASSEQGKNTEAFF	TGTGCCAGCAGTGAACAGGGAAAGAACACTGAAGCTTTCTTT
TRBD1	TRBV7-3	NA	TRBJ2-2	CAERDSSNTGELFF	TGTGCCGAACGGGACAGCTCGAACACCGGGGAGCTGTTTTTT
NA	TRBV2	NA	TRBJ2-3	CASSDKQFTDTQYF	TGTGCCAGCAGTGACAAGCAATTCACAGATACGCAGTATTTT
TRBD2	TRBV6-5	NA	TRBJ2-5	CASRYASLAIETQYF	TGTGCCAGCAGATACGCCTCACTAGCGATAGAGACCCAGTACTTC